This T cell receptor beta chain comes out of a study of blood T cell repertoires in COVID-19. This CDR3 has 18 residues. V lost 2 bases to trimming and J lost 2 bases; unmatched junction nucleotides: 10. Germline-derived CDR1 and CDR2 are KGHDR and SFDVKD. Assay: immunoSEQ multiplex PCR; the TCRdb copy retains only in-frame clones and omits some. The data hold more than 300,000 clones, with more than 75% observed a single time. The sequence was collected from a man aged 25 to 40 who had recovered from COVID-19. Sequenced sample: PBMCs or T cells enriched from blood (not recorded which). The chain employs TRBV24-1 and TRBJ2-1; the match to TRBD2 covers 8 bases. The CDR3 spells CATSDYLTSGATYNEQFF. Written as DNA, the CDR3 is TGTGCCACCAGTGATTACCTAACTAGCGGAGCAACCTACAATGAGCAGTTCTTC.